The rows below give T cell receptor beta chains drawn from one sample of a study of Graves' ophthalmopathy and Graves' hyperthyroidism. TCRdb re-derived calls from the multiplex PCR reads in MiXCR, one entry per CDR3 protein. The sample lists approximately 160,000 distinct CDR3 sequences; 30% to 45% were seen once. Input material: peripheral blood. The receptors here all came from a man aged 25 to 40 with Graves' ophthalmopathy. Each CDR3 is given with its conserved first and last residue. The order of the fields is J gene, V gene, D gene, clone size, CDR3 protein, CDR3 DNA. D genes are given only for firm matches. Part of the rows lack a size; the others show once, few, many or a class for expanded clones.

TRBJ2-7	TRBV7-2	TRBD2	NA	CASSLGLAGGLEQYF	TGTGCCAGCAGCTTAGGGCTAGCGGGGGGGCTTGAGCAGTACTTC
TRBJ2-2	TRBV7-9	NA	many	CASSLARNTGELFF	TGTGCCAGCAGCTTAGCTAGGAACACCGGGGAGCTGTTTTTT
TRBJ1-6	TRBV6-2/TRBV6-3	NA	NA	CASSRPNSPLHF	TGTGCCAGCAGCAGGCCTAATTCACCCCTCCACTTT
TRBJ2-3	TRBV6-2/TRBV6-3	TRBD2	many	CASSYSYLAGGTDTQYF	TGTGCCAGCAGTTACTCCTACCTAGCGGGAGGCACAGATACGCAGTATTTT
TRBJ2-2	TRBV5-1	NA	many	CASSLVMGHTGELFF	TGCGCCAGCAGCTTGGTTATGGGCCACACCGGGGAGCTGTTTTTT
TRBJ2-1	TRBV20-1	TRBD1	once	CSASHRDSYNEQFF	TGCAGTGCTAGCCATCGGGACAGCTACAATGAGCAGTTCTTC
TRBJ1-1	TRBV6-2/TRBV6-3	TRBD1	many	CASRAGRQGEAFF	TGTGCCAGCAGGGCCGGGCGACAGGGAGAAGCTTTCTTT
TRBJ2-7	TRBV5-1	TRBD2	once	CASTRASGGIYEQYF	TGCGCCAGCACCCGGGCTAGCGGGGGGATATACGAGCAGTACTTC
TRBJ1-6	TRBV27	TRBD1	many	CASGHRDRVFSPLHF	TGTGCCAGCGGCCACCGGGACAGGGTATTTTCACCCCTCCACTTT
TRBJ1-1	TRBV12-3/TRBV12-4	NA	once	CASSPPPGANTEAFF	TGTGCCAGCAGTCCCCCACCCGGGGCGAACACTGAAGCTTTCTTT
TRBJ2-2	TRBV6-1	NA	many	CASSEGAEPGELFF	TGTGCCAGCAGTGAAGGGGCCGAACCCGGAGAGCTGTTTTTT
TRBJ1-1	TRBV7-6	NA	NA	CASSSGTSTEAFF	TGTGCCAGCAGCTCCGGGACAAGCACTGAAGCTTTCTTT
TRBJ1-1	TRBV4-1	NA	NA	CASSQDWREWGNTEAFF	TGCGCCAGCAGCCAAGATTGGAGGGAGTGGGGGAACACTGAAGCTTTCTTT
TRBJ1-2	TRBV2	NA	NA	CASGGRGFGYTF	TGTGCCAGCGGAGGCAGGGGTTTTGGCTACACCTTC
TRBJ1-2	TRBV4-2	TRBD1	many	CASSQTGQGVYGYTF	TGTGCCAGCAGCCAGACAGGACAGGGGGTCTATGGCTACACCTTC
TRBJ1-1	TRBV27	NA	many	CASSGTPTEAFF	TGTGCCAGCAGTGGGACACCCACTGAAGCTTTCTTT
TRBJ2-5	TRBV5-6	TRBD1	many	CASSLEQGDSETQYF	TGTGCCAGCAGCTTGGAACAGGGGGATTCAGAGACCCAGTACTTC
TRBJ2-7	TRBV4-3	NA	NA	CASSQGLGTSYEQYF	TGCGCCAGCAGCCAAGGTCTAGGCACCTCCTACGAGCAGTACTTC
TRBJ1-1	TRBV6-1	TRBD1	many	CASSVWTGSKAEAFF	TGTGCCAGCAGTGTTTGGACAGGGTCTAAGGCTGAAGCTTTCTTT
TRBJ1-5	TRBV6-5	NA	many	CASSYSALGVQPQHF	TGTGCCAGCAGTTACTCGGCTTTGGGGGTTCAGCCCCAGCATTTT
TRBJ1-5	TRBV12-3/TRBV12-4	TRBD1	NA	CASSSDRVRSQPQHF	TGTGCCAGCAGTTCTGACAGGGTTCGTAGTCAGCCCCAGCATTTT
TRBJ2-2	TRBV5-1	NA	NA	CASSLIGNGELFF	TGCGCCAGCAGCTTGATCGGGAACGGGGAGCTGTTTTTT
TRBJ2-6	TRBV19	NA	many	CASTGRGSGANVLTF	TGTGCCAGTACCGGACGGGGCTCTGGGGCCAACGTCCTGACTTTC
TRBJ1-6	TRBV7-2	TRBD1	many	CASSQRQGDNSPLHF	TGTGCCAGCAGCCAAAGACAGGGAGATAATTCACCCCTCCACTTT
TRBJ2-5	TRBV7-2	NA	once	CASSHRVGTETQYF	TGTGCCAGCAGCCACCGGGTAGGAACAGAGACCCAGTACTTC
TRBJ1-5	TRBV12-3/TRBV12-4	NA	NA	CASRRGGAQPQHF	TGTGCCAGCCGCAGAGGGGGGGCACAGCCCCAGCATTTT
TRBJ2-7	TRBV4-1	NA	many	CASSRYRESAYEQYF	TGCGCCAGCAGCCGATACCGGGAAAGCGCCTACGAGCAGTACTTC
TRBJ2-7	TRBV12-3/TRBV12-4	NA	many	CASSFSPGGYEQYF	TGTGCCAGCAGTTTTTCCCCAGGCGGCTACGAGCAGTACTTC
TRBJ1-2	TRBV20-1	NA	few	CSANSDSTYGYTF	TGCAGTGCTAACTCCGACAGTACCTATGGCTACACCTTC
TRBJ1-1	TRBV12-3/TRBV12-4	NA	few	CASRGQTEAFF	TGTGCCAGCAGAGGACAGACTGAAGCTTTCTTT
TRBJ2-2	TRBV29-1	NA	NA	CSVVFQANTGELFF	TGCAGCGTTGTGTTCCAGGCGAACACCGGGGAGCTGTTTTTT
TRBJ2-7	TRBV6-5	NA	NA	CASSYQGLYEQYF	TGTGCCAGCAGTTACCAGGGTTTGTACGAGCAGTACTTC
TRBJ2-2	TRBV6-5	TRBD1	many	CASSYIGQGATGELFF	TGTGCCAGCAGTTACATCGGACAGGGGGCCACCGGGGAGCTGTTTTTT
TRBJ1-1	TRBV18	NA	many	CASSPDRTGSAAFF	TGTGCCAGCTCACCAGACCGAACAGGGAGCGCGGCTTTCTTT
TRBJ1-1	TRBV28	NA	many	CASRRTLTTEAFF	TGTGCCAGCAGACGGACACTAACCACTGAAGCTTTCTTT
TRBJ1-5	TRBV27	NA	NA	CASSLSRQGGQPQHF	TGTGCCAGCAGTTTATCGAGGCAGGGCGGGCAGCCCCAGCATTTT
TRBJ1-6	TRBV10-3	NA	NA	CAISGPGYSPLHF	TGTGCCATCAGTGGCCCAGGGTATTCACCCCTCCACTTT
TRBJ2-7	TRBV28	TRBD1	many	CACSEGGGYEQYF	TGTGCCTGCAGCGAAGGGGGCGGTTACGAGCAGTACTTC
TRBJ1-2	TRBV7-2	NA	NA	CASSLEQVYGYTF	TGTGCCAGCAGCTTAGAACAGGTCTATGGCTACACCTTC
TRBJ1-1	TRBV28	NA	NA	CASIRIGGLAEAFF	TGTGCCAGCATCCGAATTGGAGGTTTGGCTGAAGCTTTCTTT
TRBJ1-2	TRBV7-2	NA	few	CASSLGLGRGYTF	TGTGCCAGCAGCTTAGGTCTGGGGCGCGGCTACACCTTC
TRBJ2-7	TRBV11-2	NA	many	CASRSLGSGQRSEQYF	TGTGCCAGCCGCAGCTTGGGTTCCGGACAGAGGAGCGAGCAGTACTTC
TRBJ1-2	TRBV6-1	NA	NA	CASSPGVGTAVYGYTF	TGTGCCAGCAGCCCAGGGGTTGGGACCGCGGTCTATGGCTACACCTTC
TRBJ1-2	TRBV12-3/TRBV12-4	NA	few	CASTGFTNYGYTF	TGTGCCAGCACAGGGTTCACTAACTATGGCTACACCTTC
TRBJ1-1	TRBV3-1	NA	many	CASSQGSYTEAFF	TGTGCCAGCAGCCAAGGGAGTTACACTGAAGCTTTCTTT
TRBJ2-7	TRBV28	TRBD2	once	CASSLLAGVYEQYF	TGTGCCAGCAGTCTACTAGCGGGTGTCTACGAGCAGTACTTC